This TCR beta chain was retrieved from a study of T cell responses to AZD1222 COVID-19 vaccine. Study summary: Analyses pooled second doses at about 4 or about 12 weeks. General study findings and limits: Females made up more of the donors, who were largely white British, and clonal diversity may have come out too low. Repertoire collection took place solely once the T cell response had peaked. The study reported that nearly half of spike-specific TCRs target unmutated variant regions.

To note about this clone: Its antigen is as yet unknown.

Some clones are missing from TCRdb's copy, which holds only in-frame ones; the method was immunoSEQ multiplex PCR. This sample yields about 150,000 clones, of which approximately 94% are seen a single time; 7.5% to 9.5% belongs to the top ten. This CDR3 spans 13 amino acids. The germline V gene has CDR1 SGHDT and CDR2 YYEEEE. V lost 2 bases to trimming and J lost 4 bases, with 9 bases between them. The rearrangement links TRBV5-6 to TRBJ1-1; maybe TRBD1 (5 bases). The sample here was peripheral blood, taken on day 0 of AZD1222 vaccination. The receptor comes from an adult in good health. The CDR3 DNA reads TGTGCCAGCAGCTTTACGGGGGGCACTGAAGCTTTCTTT. Encoded protein: CASSFTGGTEAFF.